These 12 T cell receptor beta chains share one sample of origin, sequenced in a study of blood T cell repertoires in COVID-19. Clones were sequenced by immunoSEQ multiplex PCR, and TCRdb holds only the in-frame ones, with some missing. This table holds over 150,000 clones, about 79% found once. The sequenced sample consisted of peripheral blood. These receptors all stem from a human donor in a cohort sampled during active COVID-19.

This chain connects TRBV28 to TRBJ2-1; TRBD2 aligns across 8 bases. Germline V gene data show CDR1 as MDHEN and CDR2 as SYDVKM. The CDR3 consists of 17 residues. V shed 0 bases and J 4 bases; nucleotides not matched to a gene: 8. The CDR3 DNA is TGTGCCAGCAGTTTATGGGTGGGAGCGGGGGTGTACAATGAGCAGTTCTTC. Residues: CASSLWVGAGVYNEQFF.

The gene calls are TRBV5-6 and TRBJ2-3; 10 positions agree with TRBD2. V shed 4 bases, J shed 9 bases, and the junction held 8 bases outside the gene matches. Germline CDR1 reads SGHDT; CDR2 reads YYEEEE. The length of the CDR3 is 14 residues. CDR3 sequence reads: CASSPPSGSGTQYF. The CDR3 DNA reads TGTGCCAGCAGCCCCCCTAGCGGGAGTGGCACGCAGTATTTT.

This rearrangement joins TRBV19 to TRBJ1-4; maybe TRBD1 (5 bases). V lost 7 bases and J 0 bases, leaving 18 bases between the germline ends. The CDR3 loop spans 17 amino acids. Per the germline V gene, CDR1 is LNHDA and CDR2 is SQIVND (reference sequence). DNA of the CDR3: TGTGCCAGTAACCCCACGACAGCATCTGCAACTAATGAAAAACTGTTTTTT. Translated: CASNPTTASATNEKLFF. The entire variable domain, with the rest obtained from reference TRBV19 and TRBJ1-4, is as follows: DGGITQSPKYLFRKEGQNVTLSCEQNLNHDAMYWYRQDPGQGLRLIYYSQIVNDFQKGDIAEGYSVSREKKESFPLTVTSAQKNPTAFYLCASNPTTASATNEKLFFGSGTQLSVL.

The gene calls are TRBV4-1 and TRBJ1-1, with D possibly TRBD1 on 6 matching bases. The CDR3 contains 18 residues. The germline V gene has CDR1 MGHRA and CDR2 YSYEKL. The V end was cut by 2 bases, the J end by 3 bases, with 22 bases between. CDR3 loop: CASSQIGQITYLDTEAFF. The CDR3 nucleotides read TGCGCCAGCAGCCAAATCGGACAGATAACGTACCTGGACACTGAAGCTTTCTTT.

The gene calls are TRBV19 and TRBJ1-1; the D gene is possibly TRBD1 (5 bases). This CDR3 is built from 16 residues. Germline CDR1 and CDR2: LNHDA and SQIVND (reference sequence). V lost 5 bases and J 1 base, leaving 17 bases between the germline ends. CDR3 sequence reads: CASSPFRVGGNTEAFF. CDR3 bases: TGTGCCAGTAGTCCGTTTCGGGTCGGGGGGAACACTGAAGCTTTCTTT.

The chain has TRBV10-1 and TRBJ2-1; the match to TRBD2 covers 10 bases. The junction had 4 bases not matched to a gene; V was cut back by 3 bases and J by 5 bases. This CDR3 has 15 residues. Germline V gives CDR1 WNHNN, CDR2 SYGVQD (reference sequence). In nucleotides, the CDR3 is TGCGCCAGCAGTGACCTAGCGGGAGTGAACAATGAGCAGTTCTTC. Translating gives CASSDLAGVNNEQFF.

This rearrangement joins TRBV21-1 to TRBJ2-3; the D call of TRBD2 is as the table states it, not checked on the DNA. TRBV21-1 corresponds to a pseudogene. This CDR3 contains 19 residues. CDR3: CASSKYQRGVGLYTDTQYF. For the CDR3, the DNA is TGTGCCAGCAGCAAATATCAGCGGGGGGTTGGGTTATACACAGATACGCAGTATTTT.

The chain uses TRBV27 and TRBJ2-5, with 7 bases that match TRBD2. With 1 base clipped from V and 5 bases from J, the junction kept 7 bases outside the gene matches. Germline values: CDR1 MNHEY, CDR2 SMNVEV (reference sequence). There are 15 residues in the CDR3. CDR3 bases: TGTGCCAGCAGTTTATTGGCGGGAGTTGTGGAGACCCAGTACTTC. This encodes CASSLLAGVVETQYF.

The CDR3 coding sequence is TGTGCCAGTAGTATTATACAGTCCACCGGGGAGCTGTTTTTT. This translates into CASSIIQSTGELFF. The gene calls are TRBV19 and TRBJ2-2; D ambiguous. The CDR3 length is 14 residues. CDR1 LNHDA and CDR2 SQIVND come from the germline V gene (reference sequence). Trimming shortened V by 3 bases and J by 4 bases, and 9 bases separated the two germline ends.

CDR3 amino acids: CASSSRADYGYTF. CDR3 sequence (DNA): TGTGCCAGCTCATCCAGGGCGGACTATGGCTACACCTTC. The chain has TRBV18 and TRBJ1-2; a possible D gene is TRBD1 (5 bases). V lost 5 bases, J lost 3 bases, and 10 bases lay in between. The CDR3 covers 13 residues. Germline assignment: CDR1 KGHSH and CDR2 LQKENI.

The chain employs TRBV7-2 and TRBJ1-2, with TRBD1 matching 9 bases. The CDR3 totals 16 residues. The germline V gene encodes CDR1 SGHTA and CDR2 FQGNSA. J was trimmed by 4 bases and V by 3 bases; bases with no gene match: 9. The chain's CDR3 is CASSLTTGGVGYGYTF. The CDR3 DNA reads as TGTGCCAGCAGCTTGACAACAGGGGGCGTCGGCTATGGCTACACCTTC.

V gene TRBV28 combines with J gene TRBJ2-1; 9 positions agree with TRBD2. The CDR3 covers 14 residues. J lost 7 bases, V lost 7 bases, and 8 bases had no gene match. CDR1 and CDR2 (germline): MDHEN, SYDVKM. Here the CDR3 DNA reads TGTGCCAGCAACATAGCGGGAGATCGTAATGAGCAGTTCTTC. The encoded protein is CASNIAGDRNEQFF.